This TCR beta chain was retrieved from a study of cytomegalovirus exposure and HLA in healthy donors. Overall study findings and caveats: Indistinguishable V segments such as TRBV6-2 and TRBV6-3 were excluded. Follow-up analysis later connected one missense variant in DCLRE1C with trimming of TCR beta V- and J-genes.

To note about this clone: Its target is unknown.

The V gene end was trimmed by 7 bases and the J gene end by 4 bases; junction bases not matched to a gene: 9. Germline-derived CDR1 and CDR2 are SNHLY and FYNNEI. The CDR3 is 14 residues long. Amplification used 60 Vbeta primers and 13 Jbeta primers. Generated by immunoSEQ multiplex PCR, the TCRdb table keeps only in-frame clones and is missing some. This repertoire shows 200,000 to 300,000 clones, more than 75% found once; its top ten account for 5.4%. The chain has TRBV2 and TRBJ1-1; TRBD1 aligns across 7 bases. The receptor was derived from a woman in her thirties or forties in good health and CMV-seropositive. The sample consisted of PBMCs. CDR3 sequence reads: CASTLQGQGTEAFF. CDR3 bases: TGTGCCAGCACTTTACAGGGGCAGGGCACTGAAGCTTTCTTT.